Below are 11 T cell receptor beta chains sequenced from a single sample in a study of tumor and adjacent non-tumor tissue in lung cancer. The template was RNA from unsorted bulk tissue. This non-tumor lung sample came from over 3 cm beyond the tumor edge. A modified ARM-PCR protocol with three rounds of nested PCR amplified TCRbeta. MiXCR was run by TCRdb on the multiplex PCR reads, yielding one entry per CDR3 protein. This table has 81,000 or so distinct CDR3 sequences, roughly 80% appearing once. Sequenced material: distant non-tumor lung tissue. Receptor source: a man between 60 and 70 years old with non-small cell lung cancer.

As to this clonotype: At one end the junction does not follow the germline gene, possibly because of a read error. The gene calls are TRBV11-3 and TRBJ2-2, with TRBD2 as a possible D gene (5 bases). The CDR3 has 15 residues. Germline-derived CDR1 and CDR2 are SGHNT and YENEEA. The CDR3 here is CTSSLGRVPSGELFF. CDR3 coding DNA: TGTACCAGCAGCTTGGGCAGAGTCCCTTCCGGGGAACTGTTTTTT.

A note on this clonotype: Possible read error: a much larger clone is one base away. The rearrangement uses TRBV5-6 and TRBJ1-1; D remains unclear. The germline V gene has CDR1 SGHDT and CDR2 YYEEEE. The length of the CDR3 is 14 residues. The ends were cut back, 4 bases at V and 6 bases at J, with 16 bases in the middle. The DNA for the CDR3 is TGTGCCAGCAGCGAACCAGGCATGGTTGCTGAAGCTTTCTTT. It codes for CASSEPGMVAEAFF.

About this clonotype itself: One junction end does not reproduce the germline sequence, and a read error may be involved. The chain recombines TRBV12-3 or TRBV12-4 with TRBJ2-5; D is ambiguous. There are 14 residues in the CDR3. Here the CDR3 reads CASGQWVGSETQHF. CDR3 sequence (DNA): TGTGCCAGCGGCCAATGGGTGGGTAGTGAGACCCAGCACTTC.

Turning to this clonotype: A read error may explain this, as a much larger clone is one base away. Because it lacks the conserved phenylalanine or tryptophan at the end, this CDR3 is likely a read error. J is TRBJ2-7 and V is TRBV11-2; 8 bases are shared with TRBD1. Per the germline V gene, CDR1 is SGHAT and CDR2 is FQNNGV. The J segment lost 3 bases and the V segment lost 5 bases, leaving 6 bases of the junction unmatched. The CDR3 is 14 amino acids. Written as DNA, the CDR3 is TGTGCCAGCAGCCGGACAGGGTTTTTCTACGAGCAGTACCTC. Translation gives CASSRTGFFYEQYL.

On this clonotype itself: One base away lies a much larger clone, so this may be a sequencing read error. This sequence joins TRBV20-1 and TRBJ2-1; 10 nucleotides align to TRBD2. The junction had 20 bases not matched to a gene; V was cut back by 6 bases and J by 12 bases. The CDR3 is 16 residues long. CDR1 and CDR2 from the germline V gene are DFQATT and SNEGSKA (reference sequence). The CDR3 protein is CSAPKLAGKGDGVQFF. The CDR3 DNA is TGCAGTGCCCCTAAACTAGCGGGAAAAGGGGATGGTGTGCAGTTCTTC.

Comment on this clonotype: Since a much larger clone is just one base distant, this may be a read error. The V call is TRBV20-1, the J call TRBJ2-1, with TRBD2 identical over 11 bases. Germline CDR1 DFQATT, CDR2 SNEGSKA (reference sequence). The CDR3 is 15 amino acids. The ends lost 6 bases at V and 6 bases at J; junction bases unmatched: 10. The DNA for the CDR3 is TGCAGTGCGACCTTAGCGGGAGGGGTGGTCAATGAGCAGTTCTTC. The encoded protein is CSATLAGGVVNEQFF.

CDR3: CASSYIRGGAVTQYF. CDR3 nucleotides: TGTGCCAGCAGTTACATCAGGGGAGGTGCAGTGACCCAGTACTTC. This chain uses TRBV6-6 with TRBJ2-5; the D call may be TRBD1 or TRBD2 (6 bases each). The CDR3 runs to 15 residues. Germline CDR1 reads MNHNY; CDR2 reads SVGAGI (reference sequence). Trimming stripped 2 bases from V and 7 bases from J, with 17 bases between.

The rearrangement joins TRBV20-1 to TRBJ2-1; 7 bases are a match to TRBD1. Germline CDR1 DFQATT, CDR2 SNEGSKA (reference sequence). The CDR3 loop spans 14 amino acids. CDR3 coding DNA: TGCAGAGCCATGCCCGACAGGGTCGTCAGTGAGCAGTTCTTC. The encoded protein is CRAMPDRVVSEQFF.

The rearrangement joins TRBV6-6 to TRBJ1-2; possible D gene TRBD1, 5 bases. Germline CDR1 MNHNY, CDR2 SVGAGI (reference sequence). The CDR3 is made up of 15 amino acids. The CDR3 is CANSYLQGANYGYTF. The CDR3 DNA reads as TGTGCAAACAGTTACTTGCAGGGAGCTAACTATGGCTACACCTTC.

V and J are TRBV7-9 and TRBJ1-2, with D tentatively TRBD1 (5 bases). This CDR3 is 14 amino acids long. Trimming took 3 bases from V and 7 from J, leaving 15 bases between them. Germline V gives CDR1 SEHNR, CDR2 FQNEAQ (reference sequence). CDR3 coding DNA: TGTGCCAGCAGCTTCCCACATGGGACGGCTGGCTACACCTTC. Its translation: CASSFPHGTAGYTF.

This clonotype was observed a single time. One end of the junction varies from germline; a read error may be responsible. This rearrangement joins TRBV10-1 to TRBJ2-7, with TRBD1 matching 12 bases. The CDR3 runs to 13 residues. In germline, CDR1 is WNHNN, CDR2 SYGVQD (reference sequence). CDR3 in amino acids: CANRGQGAHEQYF. CDR3 DNA: TGCGCCAACAGGGGACAGGGGGCACACGAGCAGTATTTC.